A selection of T cell receptor beta chains follows, all from one sample in a study of identical twins. A single record per CDR3 protein comes from TCRdb applying MiXCR to the 5' RACE reads. Of under 900,000 distinct CDR3 sequences listed, about 12% are singletons. A further study also used this sample, focusing on yellow fever vaccine responses in identical twins.

Sample: PBMCs. The source is a woman between 18 and 29 years old in good health. CDR3s include the opening cysteine and the closing phenylalanine or tryptophan. A D gene is named only where the DNA matches it firmly. The size entry is marked missing in some rows and otherwise reads once, few, many or a size class.

V gene,J gene,D gene,CDR3 length,clone size,CDR3 protein,CDR3 DNA
TRBV7-9,TRBJ2-3,TRBD2,15,many,CASSSASGGSNTQYF,TGTGCCAGCAGCTCCGCTAGCGGGGGGTCCAATACGCAGTATTTT
TRBV12-3/TRBV12-4,TRBJ2-7,TRBD1,17,NA,CASSRGQGTRITYEQYF,TGTGCCAGCAGCCGGGGACAGGGGACCCGAATCACCTACGAGCAGTACTTC
TRBV24-1,TRBJ2-6,NA,18,NA,CATSDPTGPSSEANVLTF,TGTGCCACCAGTGACCCAACCGGCCCGTCGTCTGAGGCCAACGTCCTGACTTTC
TRBV20-1,TRBJ2-7,NA,16,few,CSARDHEGPRPYEQYF,TGCAGTGCTAGAGATCACGAGGGACCCAGACCCTACGAGCAGTACTTC
TRBV12-3/TRBV12-4,TRBJ1-3,NA,16,NA,CASSFYIGFSGNTIYF,TGTGCCAGCAGTTTTTATATTGGGTTCTCTGGAAACACCATATATTTT
TRBV10-3,TRBJ1-2,TRBD1,16,many,CAISSSSGQGSRGYTF,TGTGCCATCAGTAGCTCCTCCGGACAGGGAAGTCGCGGCTACACCTTC
TRBV3-1,TRBJ2-1,TRBD2,15,NA,CASSNGAGGYNEQFF,TGTGCCAGCAGCAACGGAGCGGGAGGATACAATGAGCAGTTCTTC
TRBV13,TRBJ2-7,NA,13,NA,CASSPGLSFEQYF,TGTGCCAGCAGCCCGGGACTTTCCTTCGAGCAGTACTTC
TRBV11-3,TRBJ2-5,TRBD1,14,NA,CASSQRQGTETQYF,TGTGCCAGCAGCCAAAGACAGGGAACGGAGACCCAGTACTTC
TRBV9,TRBJ2-3,NA,12,many,CASRGDTDTQYF,TGTGCCAGCAGGGGAGACACAGATACGCAGTATTTT
TRBV20-1,TRBJ2-3,TRBD1,16,NA,CSVRQGPTTSTDTQYF,TGCAGTGTTAGACAGGGGCCAACAACTAGCACAGATACGCAGTATTTT
TRBV28,TRBJ2-5,TRBD2,14,NA,CASSFAGGLETQYF,TGTGCCAGCAGTTTTGCGGGAGGGCTAGAGACCCAGTACTTC
TRBV10-3,TRBJ2-7,NA,16,NA,CAISESRALTGRGQYF,TGTGCCATCAGTGAGTCTAGGGCCCTAACTGGTCGGGGGCAGTACTTC
TRBV28,TRBJ1-4,NA,12,few,CASRNANEKLFF,TGTGCCAGCCGTAACGCTAATGAAAAACTGTTTTTT
TRBV29-1,TRBJ2-1,NA,13,many,CSVTWGSYNEQFF,TGCAGCGTGACGTGGGGCTCCTACAATGAGCAGTTCTTC
TRBV6-2/TRBV6-3,TRBJ2-4,NA,15,many,CASRRSGTPKNIQYF,TGTGCCAGCAGGCGATCCGGGACACCCAAAAACATTCAGTACTTC
TRBV3-1,TRBJ1-1,NA,16,few,CASSQDRPITRGEAFF,TGTGCCAGCAGCCAAGATCGACCCATTACCAGGGGTGAAGCTTTCTTT
TRBV6-2/TRBV6-3,TRBJ1-1,TRBD1,14,few,CASSYREDRAEAFF,TGTGCCAGCAGTTATCGAGAAGACAGGGCCGAAGCTTTCTTT
TRBV2,TRBJ2-2,TRBD2,17,NA,CASSPPYLAGNTGELFF,TGTGCCAGCAGTCCCCCCTACCTAGCGGGGAACACCGGGGAGCTGTTTTTT
TRBV24-1,TRBJ2-7,TRBD2,15,many,CATSDFRLARYEQYF,TGTGCCACCAGTGATTTTCGACTAGCGAGATACGAGCAGTACTTC
TRBV5-1,TRBJ2-3,TRBD2,14,few,CASMKAGATDTQYF,TGCGCCAGCATGAAGGCGGGAGCCACAGATACGCAGTATTTT
TRBV5-1,TRBJ2-3,NA,19,NA,CASSPSGGERMYGTDTQYF,TGCGCCAGCAGCCCATCTGGGGGAGAACGTATGTACGGCACAGATACGCAGTATTTT
TRBV6-1,TRBJ2-7,NA,13,NA,CASSKQGRYEQYF,TGTGCCAGCAGTAAACAGGGCAGATACGAGCAGTACTTC
TRBV20-1,TRBJ2-3,NA,13,few,CSARRDVENTQYF,TGCAGTGCTAGAAGGGACGTCGAGAATACGCAGTATTTT
TRBV6-1,TRBJ2-1,TRBD2,15,few,CASSASGGAKHEQFF,TGTGCCAGCAGTGCCAGCGGGGGGGCCAAACATGAGCAGTTCTTC
TRBV5-8,TRBJ2-1,TRBD2,17,few,CASSSGRLAVTYNEQFF,TGTGCCAGCAGCTCCGGGAGGCTAGCGGTTACCTACAATGAGCAGTTCTTC
TRBV4-1,TRBJ2-7,TRBD1,14,many,CASSGDRVPYEQYF,TGCGCCAGCAGCGGGGACAGGGTCCCCTACGAGCAGTACTTC
TRBV7-9,TRBJ2-7,TRBD1,14,many,CASSPRQGAYEQYF,TGTGCCAGCAGCCCGCGACAGGGGGCTTACGAGCAGTACTTC
TRBV28,TRBJ2-7,TRBD2,14,NA,CASSFSGSVYERYF,TGTGCCAGCAGTTTTAGCGGGTCCGTCTACGAGCGGTACTTC
TRBV12-3/TRBV12-4,TRBJ1-1,NA,13,many,CASRGKGSTEAFF,TGTGCCAGCAGAGGAAAGGGGAGTACTGAAGCTTTCTTT
TRBV5-1,TRBJ2-5,NA,14,NA,CASSWGTQQETQYF,TGCGCCAGCAGCTGGGGGACTCAACAAGAGACCCAGTACTTC
TRBV12-3/TRBV12-4,TRBJ2-5,NA,12,many,CASSSFGETQYF,TGTGCCAGCAGTTCTTTTGGGGAGACCCAGTACTTC
TRBV12-3/TRBV12-4,TRBJ2-1,TRBD1,16,NA,CASRPEVTGTGNEQFF,TGTGCCAGCAGACCCGAGGTCACCGGGACAGGCAATGAGCAGTTCTTC
TRBV19,TRBJ2-7,NA,15,NA,CASSNPSGHVYEQYF,TGTGCCAGTAGTAACCCGTCGGGACACGTCTACGAGCAGTACTTC
TRBV7-9,TRBJ2-1,NA,14,many,CASSRLADYNEQFF,TGTGCCAGCAGCAGGCTAGCTGACTACAATGAGCAGTTCTTC
TRBV20-1,TRBJ2-5,NA,13,NA,CSAWAYRVETQYF,TGCAGTGCTTGGGCCTACCGGGTGGAGACCCAGTACTTC
TRBV20-1,TRBJ2-7,NA,13,few,CSARDLDSYEQYF,TGCAGTGCTAGAGACCTCGATTCCTACGAGCAGTACTTC
TRBV12-3/TRBV12-4,TRBJ1-1,TRBD1,16,few,CASSDPTGGLDTEAFF,TGTGCCAGCAGTGACCCGACAGGGGGATTGGACACTGAAGCTTTCTTT
TRBV14,TRBJ2-1,NA,16,NA,CASSQDAGRTYNEQFF,TGTGCCAGCAGCCAAGATGCCGGACGGACCTACAATGAGCAGTTCTTC
TRBV10-3,TRBJ2-3,NA,17,many,CAISGGIAASYLDTQYF,TGTGCCATCAGTGGGGGGATAGCAGCAAGCTACCTAGATACGCAGTATTTT
TRBV4-1,TRBJ2-1,NA,13,few,CASTRPGYNEQFF,TGCGCCAGCACCCGTCCAGGATACAATGAGCAGTTCTTC
TRBV28,TRBJ2-7,TRBD1,14,many,CASRKGQGSYEQYF,TGTGCCAGCAGGAAGGGACAGGGTTCCTACGAGCAGTACTTC